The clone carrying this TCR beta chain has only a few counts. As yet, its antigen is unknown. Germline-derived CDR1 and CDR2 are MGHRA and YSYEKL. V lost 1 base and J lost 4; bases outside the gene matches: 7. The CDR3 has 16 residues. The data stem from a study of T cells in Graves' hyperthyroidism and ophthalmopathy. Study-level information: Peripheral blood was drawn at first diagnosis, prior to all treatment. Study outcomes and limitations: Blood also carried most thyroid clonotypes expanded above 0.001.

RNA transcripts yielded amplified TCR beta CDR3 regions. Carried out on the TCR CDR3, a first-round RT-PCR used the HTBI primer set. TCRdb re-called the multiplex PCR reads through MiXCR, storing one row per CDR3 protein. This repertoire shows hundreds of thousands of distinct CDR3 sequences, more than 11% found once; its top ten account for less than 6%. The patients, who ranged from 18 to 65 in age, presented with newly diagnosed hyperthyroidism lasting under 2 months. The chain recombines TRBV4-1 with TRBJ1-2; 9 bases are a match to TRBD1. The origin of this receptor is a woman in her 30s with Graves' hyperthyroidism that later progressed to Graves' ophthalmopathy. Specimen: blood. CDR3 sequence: CASSQVGTGNVYGYTF. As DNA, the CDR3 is TGCGCCAGCAGCCAAGTGGGGACAGGGAACGTCTATGGCTACACCTTC.